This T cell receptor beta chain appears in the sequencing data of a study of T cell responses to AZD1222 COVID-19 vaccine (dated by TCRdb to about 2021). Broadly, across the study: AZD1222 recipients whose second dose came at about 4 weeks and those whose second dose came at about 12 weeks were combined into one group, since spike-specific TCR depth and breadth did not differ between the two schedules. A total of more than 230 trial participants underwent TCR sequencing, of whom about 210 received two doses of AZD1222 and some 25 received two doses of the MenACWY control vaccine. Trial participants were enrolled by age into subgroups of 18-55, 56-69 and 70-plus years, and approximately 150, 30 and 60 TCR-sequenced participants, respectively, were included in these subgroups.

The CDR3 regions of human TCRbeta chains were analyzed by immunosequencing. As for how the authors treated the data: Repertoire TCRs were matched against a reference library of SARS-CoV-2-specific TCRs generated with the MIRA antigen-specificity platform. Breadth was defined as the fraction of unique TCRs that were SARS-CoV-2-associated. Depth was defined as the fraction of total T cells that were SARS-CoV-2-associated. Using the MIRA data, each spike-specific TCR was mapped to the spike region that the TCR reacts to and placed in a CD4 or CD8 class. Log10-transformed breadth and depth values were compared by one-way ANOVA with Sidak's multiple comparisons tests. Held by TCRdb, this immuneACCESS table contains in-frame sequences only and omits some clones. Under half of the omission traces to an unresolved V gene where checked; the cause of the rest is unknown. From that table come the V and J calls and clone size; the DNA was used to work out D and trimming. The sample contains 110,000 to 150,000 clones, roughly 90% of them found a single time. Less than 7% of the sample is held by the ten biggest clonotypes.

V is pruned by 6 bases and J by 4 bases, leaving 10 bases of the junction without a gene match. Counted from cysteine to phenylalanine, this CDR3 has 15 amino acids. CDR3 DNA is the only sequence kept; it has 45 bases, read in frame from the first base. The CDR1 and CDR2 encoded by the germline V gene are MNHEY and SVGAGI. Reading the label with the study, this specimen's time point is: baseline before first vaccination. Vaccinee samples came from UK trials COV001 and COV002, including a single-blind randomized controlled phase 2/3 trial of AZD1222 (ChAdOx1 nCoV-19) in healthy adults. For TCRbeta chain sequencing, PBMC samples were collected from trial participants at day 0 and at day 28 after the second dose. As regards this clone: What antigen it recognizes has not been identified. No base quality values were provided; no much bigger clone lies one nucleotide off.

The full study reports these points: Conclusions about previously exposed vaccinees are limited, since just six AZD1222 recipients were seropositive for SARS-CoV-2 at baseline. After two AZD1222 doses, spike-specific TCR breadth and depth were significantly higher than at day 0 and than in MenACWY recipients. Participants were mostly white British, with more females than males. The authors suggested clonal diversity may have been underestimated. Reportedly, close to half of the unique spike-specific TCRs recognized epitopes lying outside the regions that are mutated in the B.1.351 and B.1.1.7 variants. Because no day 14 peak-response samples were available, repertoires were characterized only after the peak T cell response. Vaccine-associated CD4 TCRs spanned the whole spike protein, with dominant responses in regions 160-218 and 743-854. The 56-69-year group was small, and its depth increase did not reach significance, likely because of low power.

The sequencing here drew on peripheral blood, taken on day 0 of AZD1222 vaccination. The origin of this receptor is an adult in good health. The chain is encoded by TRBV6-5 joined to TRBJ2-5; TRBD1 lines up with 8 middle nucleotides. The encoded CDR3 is CASSPGQGGGETQYF. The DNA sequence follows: TGTGCCAGCAGCCCCGGACAGGGAGGCGGAGAGACCCAGTACTTC.